This entry describes one T cell receptor (beta chain). Its antigen specificity is not known. Per-nucleotide qualities are absent, and no much larger clonotype sits a single base away. These data belong to a study of T cell changes during pregnancy in multiple sclerosis (dated by TCRdb to 2018 to 2020). Regarding the complete study: In women with multiple sclerosis, the researchers looked at how the T cell repertoire shifted as pregnancy progressed.

Counted from cysteine to phenylalanine, this CDR3 has 15 amino acids. Just the 45-base CDR3 DNA is kept, in frame starting at base 1. Clipping removes 1 base from V and 4 bases from J, with 6 as the unmatched junction base count. Sequences GTSNPN (CDR1) and SVGIG (CDR2) are obtained from the germline V gene (reference sequence). The library was made by the immunoSEQ multiplex PCR assay. In its TCRdb copy, this immuneACCESS table keeps in-frame sequences only and misses some clones. Where compared with another copy, unresolved V genes explain less than half of these, and the others have no known cause. This sample holds about 40,000 clones; 85% to 95% were observed only once. 1% to 1.5% of the sample is taken by the ten largest.

The specimen was peripheral blood, collected before pregnancy. The chain couples TRBV30 to TRBJ2-5, with 10 middle bases fitting TRBD2. This TCR was recovered from a female donor with multiple sclerosis, enrolled in a pregnancy study. For the CDR3, the sequence is CAWSGLAGDTETQYF. The DNA is as follows: TGTGCCTGGAGTGGGCTAGCGGGAGATACAGAGACCCAGTACTTC.